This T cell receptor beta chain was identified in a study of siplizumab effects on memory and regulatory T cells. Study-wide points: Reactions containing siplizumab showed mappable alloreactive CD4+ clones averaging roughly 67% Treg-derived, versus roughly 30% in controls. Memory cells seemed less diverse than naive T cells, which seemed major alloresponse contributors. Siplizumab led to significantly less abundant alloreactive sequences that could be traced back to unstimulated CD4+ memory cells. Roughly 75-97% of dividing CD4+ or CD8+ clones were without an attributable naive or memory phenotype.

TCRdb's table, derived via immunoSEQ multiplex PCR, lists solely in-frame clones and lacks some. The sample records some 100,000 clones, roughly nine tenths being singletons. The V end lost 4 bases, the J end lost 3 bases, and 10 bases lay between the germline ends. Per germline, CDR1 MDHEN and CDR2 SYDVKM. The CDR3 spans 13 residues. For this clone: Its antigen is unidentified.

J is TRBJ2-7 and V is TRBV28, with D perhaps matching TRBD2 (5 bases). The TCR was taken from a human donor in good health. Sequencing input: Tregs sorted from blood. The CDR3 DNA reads TGTGCCAGCAGTTCCCGTGGAGGCTACGAGCAGTACTTC. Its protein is CASSSRGGYEQYF. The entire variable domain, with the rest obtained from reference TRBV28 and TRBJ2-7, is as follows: DVKVTQSSRYLVKRTGEKVFLECVQDMDHENMFWYRQDPGLGLRLIYFSYDVKMKEKGDIPEGYSVSREKKERFSLILESASTNQTSMYLCASSSRGGYEQYFGPGTRLTVT.